This T cell receptor (beta chain) was profiled in a study of neoadjuvant anti-PD-1 for oral cavity cancer. The study, taken as a whole, reports: With three patients per group, TCR findings need larger cohorts. Post-nivolumab, blood T cell clonality was significantly elevated in non-responders.

Sequencing used immunoSEQ multiplex PCR; TCRdb keeps in-frame clones, though not all of them. The data show tens of thousands of clones, 70% to 90% seen once. The CDR3 has 12 residues. V was cut by 4 bases and J by 4 bases, with 5 bases left in between. CDR1 and CDR2 (germline): SGHTA, FQGNSA. Sample time point: after neoadjuvant nivolumab, at surgical resection. The patients had HPV-negative, locally advanced oral cavity squamous cell carcinoma. This clone appeared once. Its antigen is still unknown. The specimen was PBMCs, collected after nivolumab (anti-PD-1) treatment. This sequence joins TRBV7-2 and TRBJ1-5; no clear D gene. The clonotype originates from a person between 40 and 79 years old with oral cavity squamous cell carcinoma. The CDR3 nucleotides read TGTGCCAGCAGCTATAATAATCAGCCCCAGCATTTT. It yields the protein CASSYNNQPQHF.